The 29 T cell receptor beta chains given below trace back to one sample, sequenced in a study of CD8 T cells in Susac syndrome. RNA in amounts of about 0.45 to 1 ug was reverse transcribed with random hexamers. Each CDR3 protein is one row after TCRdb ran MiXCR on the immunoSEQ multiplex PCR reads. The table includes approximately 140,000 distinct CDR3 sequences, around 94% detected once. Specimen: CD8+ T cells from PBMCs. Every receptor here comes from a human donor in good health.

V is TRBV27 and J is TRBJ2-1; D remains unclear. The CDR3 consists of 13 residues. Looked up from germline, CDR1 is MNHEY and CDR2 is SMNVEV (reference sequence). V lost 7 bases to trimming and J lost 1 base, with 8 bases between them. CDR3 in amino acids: CASKDLSYNEQFF. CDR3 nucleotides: TGTGCCAGCAAAGACTTATCCTACAATGAGCAGTTCTTC.

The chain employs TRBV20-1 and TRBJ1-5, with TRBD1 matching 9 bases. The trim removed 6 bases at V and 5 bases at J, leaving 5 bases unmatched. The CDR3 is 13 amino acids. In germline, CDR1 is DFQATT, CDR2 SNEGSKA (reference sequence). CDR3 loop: CSAWDREDQPQHF. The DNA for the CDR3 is TGCAGTGCCTGGGACAGGGAAGATCAGCCCCAGCATTTT.

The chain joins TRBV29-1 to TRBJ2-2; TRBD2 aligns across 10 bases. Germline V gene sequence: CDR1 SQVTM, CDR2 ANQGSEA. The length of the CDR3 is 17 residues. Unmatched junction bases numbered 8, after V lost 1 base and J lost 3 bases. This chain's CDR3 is CSVEGVAGGSDTGELFF. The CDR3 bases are TGCAGCGTTGAAGGGGTAGCGGGAGGTTCGGACACCGGGGAGCTGTTTTTT.

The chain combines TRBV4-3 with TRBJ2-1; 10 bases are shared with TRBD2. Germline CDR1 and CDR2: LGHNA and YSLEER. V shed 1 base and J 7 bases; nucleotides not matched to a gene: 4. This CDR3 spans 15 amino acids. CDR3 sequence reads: CASSQGLAGDNEQFF. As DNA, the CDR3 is TGCGCCAGCAGCCAAGGGCTAGCGGGGGATAATGAGCAGTTCTTC.

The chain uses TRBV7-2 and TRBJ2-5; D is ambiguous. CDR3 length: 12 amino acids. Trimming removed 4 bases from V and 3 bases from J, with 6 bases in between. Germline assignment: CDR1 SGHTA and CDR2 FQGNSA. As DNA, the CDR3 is TGTGCCAGCAGCTCGGAAGAAGAGACCCAGTACTTC. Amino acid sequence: CASSSEEETQYF.

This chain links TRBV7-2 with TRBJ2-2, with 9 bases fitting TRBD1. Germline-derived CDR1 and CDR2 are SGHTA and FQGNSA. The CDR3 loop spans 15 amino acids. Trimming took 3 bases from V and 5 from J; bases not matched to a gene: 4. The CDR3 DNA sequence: TGTGCCAGCAGCTTCGCAGACAGGGGGACCGGGGAGCTGTTTTTT. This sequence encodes CASSFADRGTGELFF.

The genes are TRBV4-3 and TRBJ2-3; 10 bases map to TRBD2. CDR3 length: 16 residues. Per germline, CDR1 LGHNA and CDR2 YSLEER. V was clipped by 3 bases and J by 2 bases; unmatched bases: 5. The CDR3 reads CASSQAGTSDTDTQYF. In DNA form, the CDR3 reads TGCGCCAGCAGCCAGGCCGGGACTAGCGACACAGATACGCAGTATTTT.

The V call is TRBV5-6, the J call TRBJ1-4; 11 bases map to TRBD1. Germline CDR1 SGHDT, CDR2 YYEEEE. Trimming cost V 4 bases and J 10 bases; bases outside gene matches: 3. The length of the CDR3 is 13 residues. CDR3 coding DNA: TGTGCCAGCAGCCCTGGACAGGGGGCAAAACTGTTTTTT. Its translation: CASSPGQGAKLFF.

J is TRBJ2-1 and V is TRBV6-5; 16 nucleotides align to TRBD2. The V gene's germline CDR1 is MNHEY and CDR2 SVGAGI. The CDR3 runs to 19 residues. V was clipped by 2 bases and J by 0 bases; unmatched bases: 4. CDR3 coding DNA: TGTGCCAGCAGTTACGCGGGACTAGCGGGAGGGAGCTCCTACAATGAGCAGTTCTTC. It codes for CASSYAGLAGGSSYNEQFF.

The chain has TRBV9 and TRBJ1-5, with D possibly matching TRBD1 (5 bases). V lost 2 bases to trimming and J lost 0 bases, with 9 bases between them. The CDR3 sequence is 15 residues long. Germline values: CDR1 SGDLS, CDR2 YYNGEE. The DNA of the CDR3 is TGTGCCAGCAGCGTCGGGACGGCTAGCAATCAGCCCCAGCATTTT. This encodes CASSVGTASNQPQHF.

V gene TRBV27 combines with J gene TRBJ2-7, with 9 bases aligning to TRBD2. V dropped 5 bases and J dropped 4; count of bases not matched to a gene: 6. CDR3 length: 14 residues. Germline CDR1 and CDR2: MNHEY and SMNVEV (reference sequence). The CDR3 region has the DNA TGTGCCAGCAGTCGCGGGACTAGCCCATACGAGCAGTACTTC. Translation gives CASSRGTSPYEQYF.

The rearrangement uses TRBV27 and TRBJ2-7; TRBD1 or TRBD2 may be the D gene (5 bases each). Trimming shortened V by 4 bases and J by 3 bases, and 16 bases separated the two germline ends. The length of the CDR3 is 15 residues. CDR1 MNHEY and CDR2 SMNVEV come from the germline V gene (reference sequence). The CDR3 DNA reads TGTGCCAGCAGTTCCTCCGGGACGGATTTCTACGAGCAGTACTTC. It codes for CASSSSGTDFYEQYF.

The CDR3 loop reads CAWSLDGVGTEAFF. The CDR3 DNA is TGTGCCTGGAGTCTCGACGGGGTGGGCACTGAAGCTTTCTTT. The chain is built from TRBV30 and TRBJ1-1; D remains ambiguous. The V gene lost 2 bases and the J gene lost 4 bases, with 14 bases spanning the gap. In germline, CDR1 is GTSNPN, CDR2 SVGIG (reference sequence). This CDR3 has 14 residues.

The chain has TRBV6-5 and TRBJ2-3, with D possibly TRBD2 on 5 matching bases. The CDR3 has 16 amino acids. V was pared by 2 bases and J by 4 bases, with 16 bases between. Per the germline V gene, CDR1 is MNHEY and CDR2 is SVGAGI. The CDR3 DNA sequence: TGTGCCAGCAGTTACCTATCCGGGAAAGTGGCAGATACGCAGTATTTT. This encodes CASSYLSGKVADTQYF.

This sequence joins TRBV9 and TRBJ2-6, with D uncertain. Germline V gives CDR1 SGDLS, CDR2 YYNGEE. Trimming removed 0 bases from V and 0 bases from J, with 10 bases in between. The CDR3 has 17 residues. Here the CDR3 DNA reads TGTGCCAGCAGCGTAGCTCTGAGGACCTCTGGGGCCAACGTCCTGACTTTC. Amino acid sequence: CASSVALRTSGANVLTF.

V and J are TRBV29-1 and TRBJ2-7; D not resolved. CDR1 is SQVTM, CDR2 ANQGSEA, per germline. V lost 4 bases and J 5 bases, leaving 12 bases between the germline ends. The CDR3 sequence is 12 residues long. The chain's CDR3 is CSVGLDVNEQYF. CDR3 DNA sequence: TGCAGCGTTGGGTTGGATGTCAACGAGCAGTACTTC.

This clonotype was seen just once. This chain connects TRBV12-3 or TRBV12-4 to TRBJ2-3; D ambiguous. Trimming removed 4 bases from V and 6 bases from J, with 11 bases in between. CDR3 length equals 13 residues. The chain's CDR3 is CASSWRKLDTQYF. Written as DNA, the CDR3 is TGTGCCAGCAGTTGGCGGAAATTGGATACGCAGTATTTT.

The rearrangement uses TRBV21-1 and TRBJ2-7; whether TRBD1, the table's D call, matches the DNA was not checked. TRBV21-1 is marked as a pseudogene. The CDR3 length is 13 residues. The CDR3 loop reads CASPPGGCPEQYF. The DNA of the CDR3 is TGTGCCAGCCCCCCGGGGGGTTGTCCCGAGCAGTACTTC.

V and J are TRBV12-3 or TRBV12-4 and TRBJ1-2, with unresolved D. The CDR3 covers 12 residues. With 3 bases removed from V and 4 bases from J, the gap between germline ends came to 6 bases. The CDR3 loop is CASSFAPYGYTF. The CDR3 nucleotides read TGTGCCAGCAGTTTTGCCCCCTATGGCTACACCTTC.

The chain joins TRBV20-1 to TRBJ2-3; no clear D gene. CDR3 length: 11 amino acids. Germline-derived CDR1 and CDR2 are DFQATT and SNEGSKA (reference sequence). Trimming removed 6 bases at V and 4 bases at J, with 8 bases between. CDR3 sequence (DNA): TGCAGTGCACCGGTACCAGATACGCAGTATTTT. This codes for CSAPVPDTQYF.

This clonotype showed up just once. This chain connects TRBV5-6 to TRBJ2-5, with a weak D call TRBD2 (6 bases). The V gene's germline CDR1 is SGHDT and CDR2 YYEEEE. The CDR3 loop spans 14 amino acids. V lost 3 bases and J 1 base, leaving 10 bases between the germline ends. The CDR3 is CASSSLAFQETQYF. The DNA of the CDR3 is TGTGCCAGCAGCTCGCTAGCGTTCCAAGAGACCCAGTACTTC.

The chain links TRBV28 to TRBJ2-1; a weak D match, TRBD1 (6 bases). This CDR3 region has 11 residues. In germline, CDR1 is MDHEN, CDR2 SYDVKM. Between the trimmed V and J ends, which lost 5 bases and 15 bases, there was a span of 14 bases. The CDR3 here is CASSPGTLVFF. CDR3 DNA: TGTGCCAGCAGTCCCGGGACACTGGTGTTCTTC.

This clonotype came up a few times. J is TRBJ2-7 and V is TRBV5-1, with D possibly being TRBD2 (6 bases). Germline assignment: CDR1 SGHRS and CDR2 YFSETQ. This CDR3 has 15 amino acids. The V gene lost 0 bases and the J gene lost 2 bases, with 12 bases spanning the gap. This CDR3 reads CASSLEDYVTYEQYF. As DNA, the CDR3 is TGCGCCAGCAGCTTGGAGGACTATGTGACCTACGAGCAGTACTTC.

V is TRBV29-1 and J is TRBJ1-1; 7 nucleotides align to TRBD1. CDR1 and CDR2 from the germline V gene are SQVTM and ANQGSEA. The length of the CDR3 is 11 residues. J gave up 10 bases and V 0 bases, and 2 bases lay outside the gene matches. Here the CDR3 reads CSVEDHRGAFF. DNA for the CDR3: TGCAGCGTTGAAGATCACAGGGGAGCTTTCTTT.

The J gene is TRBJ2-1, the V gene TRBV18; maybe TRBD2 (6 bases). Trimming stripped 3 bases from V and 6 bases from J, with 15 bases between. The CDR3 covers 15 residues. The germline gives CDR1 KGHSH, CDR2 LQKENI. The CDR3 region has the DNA TGTGCCAGCTCACCCGGGACCTGGGAGGCCAATGAGCAGTTCTTC. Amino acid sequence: CASSPGTWEANEQFF.

Written as DNA, the CDR3 is TGTGCCAGCAGCGTAGCCGAGGGGGCCAACGTCCTGACTTTC. It encodes CASSVAEGANVLTF. The chain recombines TRBV9 with TRBJ2-6; D is ambiguous. Trimming shortened V by 0 bases and J by 4 bases, and 5 bases separated the two germline ends. Germline CDR1 SGDLS, CDR2 YYNGEE. CDR3 length: 14 amino acids.

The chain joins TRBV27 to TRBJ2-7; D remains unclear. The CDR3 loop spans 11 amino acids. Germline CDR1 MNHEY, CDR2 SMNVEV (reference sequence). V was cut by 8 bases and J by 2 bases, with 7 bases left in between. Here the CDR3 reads CASGTTYEQYF. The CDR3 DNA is TGTGCCAGCGGCACAACCTACGAGCAGTACTTC.

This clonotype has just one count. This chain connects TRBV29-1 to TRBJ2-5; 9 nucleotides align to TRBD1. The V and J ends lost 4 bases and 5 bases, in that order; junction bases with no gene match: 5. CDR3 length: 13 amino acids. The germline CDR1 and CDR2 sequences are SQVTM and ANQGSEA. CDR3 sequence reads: CSVVNRGPETQYF. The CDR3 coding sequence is TGCAGCGTTGTGAACAGGGGGCCCGAGACCCAGTACTTC.

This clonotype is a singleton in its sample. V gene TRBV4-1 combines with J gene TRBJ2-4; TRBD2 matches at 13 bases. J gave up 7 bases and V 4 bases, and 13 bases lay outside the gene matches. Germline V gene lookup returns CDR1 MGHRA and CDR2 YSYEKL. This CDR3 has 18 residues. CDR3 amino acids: CASSLRTSGSGGLNIQYF. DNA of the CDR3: TGCGCCAGCAGCCTCAGGACTAGCGGGAGCGGGGGGCTGAACATTCAGTACTTC.